The sequence of this TCR beta chain was determined in a study of shared clonotypes between healthy human individuals. Regarding the study as a whole: Tissues were not sampled, only blood, and their repertoires likely differ. Few donors restricted represented genetic and exposure-history diversity.

The V end was cut by 6 bases, the J end by 2 bases, with 15 bases between. The CDR3 totals 14 residues. Per germline, CDR1 SGHDT and CDR2 YYEEEE. Clones were read by immunoSEQ multiplex PCR, and TCRdb kept only the in-frame ones, dropping some. The top ten clones hold about 0.11% of a sample with hundreds of thousands of clones, roughly 96% of them seen once. Cells designated naive CD8 were CD45RO-negative and were positively selected for CCR7, with terminally differentiated effector memory CD45RA+ cells excluded. Healthy and HIV-negative, the adult donors had no recent acute infections or vaccinations. For this clone: Its antigen is as yet unknown.

Sample: naive CD8+ T cells sorted from blood. This sequence was found in a woman aged 30 to 39 in good health. The rearrangement joins TRBV5-6 to TRBJ2-7, with D possibly called TRBD1 or TRBD2 (5 bases each). The DNA of the CDR3 is TGTGCCAGCACCCAAGGCCGGGGACCCTACGAGCAGTACTTC. Protein sequence: CASTQGRGPYEQYF.